The 23 T cell receptor beta chains below all came from one sample that was sequenced in a study of patients and donors after allogeneic stem cell transplantation. TCRdb passed the RT-PCR reads through MiXCR, listing each CDR3 protein once. The sample contains about 410,000 distinct CDR3 sequences, more than 15% of which appear only once. Sequencing was done on a sample of blood, either unsorted or a sorted T cell fraction (not recorded which). These TCRs come from a human donor who was either an allogeneic HSCT recipient or a stem cell or donor lymphocyte infusion donor (not recorded which). It is not recorded whose cells these are; they may come from a transplant donor.

The rearrangement joins TRBV7-9 to TRBJ1-5; D is unclear. Germline CDR1 is SEHNR and CDR2 is FQNEAQ (reference sequence). Trimming took 5 bases from V and 9 from J, leaving 11 bases between them. The CDR3 is 12 residues long. CDR3 nucleotides: TGTGCCAGCAGCCCTTCTTTTGGGCCCCAGCATTTT. Encoded protein: CASSPSFGPQHF.

This clonotype was seen only a few times. The chain couples TRBV6-5 to TRBJ2-1; D unclear. Germline V gives CDR1 MNHEY, CDR2 SVGAGI. V lost 6 bases and J 6 bases, leaving 9 bases between the germline ends. This CDR3 has 12 residues. In nucleotides, the CDR3 is TGTGCCAGCAGGGAGATGGGCAATGAGCAGTTCTTC. Protein product: CASREMGNEQFF.

CDR3 DNA: TGCGCCAGCAAGGGGGATACAGCTGGCAATCAGCCCCAGCATTTT. Translated: CASKGDTAGNQPQHF. The V and J genes are TRBV5-1 and TRBJ1-5, with a tentative D call TRBD1 (6 bases). The CDR3 loop spans 15 amino acids. Germline V CDR1 and CDR2: SGHRS, YFSETQ. V lost 6 bases and J lost 2, with 15 bases in between.

This clonotype has a count of ten or more. The rearrangement joins TRBV7-8 to TRBJ2-1, with 16 bases that match TRBD2. The V segment lost 4 bases and the J segment 2 bases; nucleotides outside the gene matches: 5. Per germline, CDR1 SGHVS and CDR2 FQNEAQ. The CDR3 contains 18 residues. As DNA, the CDR3 is TGTGCCAGCAGCTCGGGACTAGCGGGAGGGTCGGCCTACAATGAGCAGTTCTTC. It yields the protein CASSSGLAGGSAYNEQFF.

This chain connects TRBV29-1 to TRBJ2-3, with 10 bases matching TRBD1. This CDR3 is built from 15 residues. V lost 7 bases and J lost 3; bases outside the gene matches: 10. Germline CDR1 reads SQVTM; CDR2 reads ANQGSEA. CDR3 bases: TGCAGCGCCTTCATGTGGGACAGGGGAACAGATACGCAGTATTTT. Protein: CSAFMWDRGTDTQYF.

This clonotype was seen a handful of times. The chain employs TRBV6-1 and TRBJ1-5, with unresolved D. The ends were cut back, 6 bases at V and 0 bases at J, with 24 bases in the middle. Germline-derived CDR1 and CDR2 are MNHNS and SASEGT. The CDR3 totals 19 residues. The CDR3 DNA follows: TGTGCCAGCAGCCCGAGAAGTAGGGCAGTACGACCTAGCAATCAGCCCCAGCATTTT. Its translation is CASSPRSRAVRPSNQPQHF.

This clonotype was observed a handful of times. The CDR3 protein is CASSPLLRDRERGGYEQYF. DNA for the CDR3: TGCGCCAGCAGCCCTCTTCTTCGGGACAGGGAACGTGGTGGGTACGAGCAGTACTTC. The rearrangement links TRBV5-1 to TRBJ2-7, with 9 bases that match TRBD1. Germline trimming cut 4 bases from V and 4 bases from J; bases unmatched to any gene: 21. The CDR3 loop spans 19 amino acids. CDR1 SGHRS and CDR2 YFSETQ come from the germline V gene.

About this clonotype itself: With a much larger clone just one base away, this may be a read error. The V gene is TRBV2, the J gene TRBJ2-1; TRBD2 agrees at 8 bases. Germline CDR1 reads SNHLY; CDR2 reads FYNNEI. The V segment lost 7 bases and the J segment 4 bases; nucleotides outside the gene matches: 9. The CDR3 spans 15 residues. The CDR3 DNA reads as TGTGCCAGCACCATGGGTAGCGGGGCTTACAATGAGCAGTTCTTC. Residues: CASTMGSGAYNEQFF.

The chain employs TRBV3-1 and TRBJ1-2, with TRBD1 matching 7 bases. The CDR3 extends over 12 amino acids. Germline assignment: CDR1 LGHDT and CDR2 YNNKEL (reference sequence). The V and J ends lost 6 bases and 7 bases, in that order; junction bases with no gene match: 5. CDR3: CASSPGTAGYTF. In DNA form, the CDR3 reads TGTGCCAGCAGTCCCGGGACAGCTGGCTACACCTTC.

In this sample, this clonotype turned up a few times. In DNA form, the CDR3 reads TGTGCCAGCAGTTTAGGGGGCATTCTCACAGATACGCAGTATTTT. Translation gives CASSLGGILTDTQYF. The V gene is TRBV12-3 or TRBV12-4, the J gene TRBJ2-3; the D gene is possibly TRBD1 (5 bases). This CDR3 spans 15 amino acids. Trimming took 1 base from V and 2 from J, leaving 10 bases between them.

V and J are TRBV20-1 and TRBJ1-2, with TRBD1 matching over 10 bases. Per germline, CDR1 DFQATT and CDR2 SNEGSKA (reference sequence). The CDR3 has 14 residues. The V segment lost 4 bases and the J segment 4 bases; nucleotides outside the gene matches: 6. The CDR3 DNA reads TGCAGTGCTAACCGACAGGGGGCGGTCTATGGCTACACCTTC. Its protein is CSANRQGAVYGYTF.

The chain joins TRBV4-1 to TRBJ2-2; D ambiguous. The CDR3 is 15 amino acids. Germline V gives CDR1 MGHRA, CDR2 YSYEKL. The V gene lost 1 base and the J gene lost 4 bases, with 10 bases spanning the gap. As DNA, the CDR3 is TGCGCCAGCAGCCAAGTTGGCACGGGCACCGGGGAGCTGTTTTTT. Its translation: CASSQVGTGTGELFF.

This rearrangement joins TRBV24-1 to TRBJ1-2; the D is unclear. With 5 bases removed from V and 4 bases from J, the gap between germline ends came to 10 bases. Germline CDR1 is KGHDR and CDR2 is SFDVKD. The CDR3 totals 13 residues. The DNA of the CDR3 is TGTGCCACCAGTGGAAACAGCTCCTATGGCTACACCTTC. Amino acid sequence: CATSGNSSYGYTF.

This clonotype was seen more than once but under ten times. The rearrangement links TRBV2 to TRBJ2-7; D might be TRBD1 (6 bases). The V and J ends lost 6 bases and 3 bases respectively, with 15 bases between them. The CDR3 totals 14 residues. Germline CDR1 reads SNHLY; CDR2 reads FYNNEI. The CDR3 sequence: CASRDPSRGYEQYF. CDR3 nucleotide sequence: TGTGCCAGCAGGGACCCGTCCAGGGGCTACGAGCAGTACTTC.

This clonotype was detected a few times. V usage is TRBV30 and J usage is TRBJ1-1; D not resolved. Germline CDR1 and CDR2: GTSNPN and SVGIG (reference sequence). The CDR3 extends over 13 amino acids. Trimming took off 0 bases at V and 1 base at J, with 6 bases between the two ends. The CDR3 DNA sequence: TGTGCCTGGAGTGTAGGGCAGAACACTGAAGCTTTCTTT. It encodes CAWSVGQNTEAFF.

This chain uses TRBV7-2 with TRBJ2-1; TRBD2 agrees at 7 bases. Germline CDR1 reads SGHTA; CDR2 reads FQGNSA. This CDR3 has 14 residues. Trimming at V came to 1 base and at J to 6 bases, leaving 3 bases not matched to a gene. CDR3 DNA: TGTGCCAGCAGCTTAGAGGCTAGCGGCAATGAGCAGTTCTTC. Amino acid sequence: CASSLEASGNEQFF.

This clonotype was counted a few times. V gene TRBV30 combines with J gene TRBJ1-6; 7 bases align to TRBD1. Germline V gene lookup returns CDR1 GTSNPN and CDR2 SVGIG (reference sequence). The trim removed 2 bases at V and 7 bases at J, leaving 17 bases unmatched. CDR3 length: 18 amino acids. CDR3 amino acids: CAWSWLYPPGTVNSPLHF. The CDR3 DNA reads as TGTGCCTGGAGTTGGTTATACCCGCCGGGGACAGTGAATTCACCCCTCCACTTT.

V gene TRBV27 combines with J gene TRBJ2-7; 15 bases line up with TRBD2. Trimming took 5 bases from V and 4 from J; bases not matched to a gene: 6. This CDR3 has 16 amino acids. Per germline, CDR1 MNHEY and CDR2 SMNVEV (reference sequence). CDR3 in DNA: TGTGCCAGCAGTCGGGGACTAGCGGGGGGCGGTTACGAGCAGTACTTC. Translation: CASSRGLAGGGYEQYF.

This clonotype appeared a few times. The chain carries TRBV7-9 and TRBJ2-1; unclear D gene. CDR1 SEHNR and CDR2 FQNEAQ come from the germline V gene (reference sequence). This CDR3 is built from 15 residues. Trimming stripped 1 base from V and 4 bases from J, with 11 bases between. CDR3 DNA: TGTGCCAGCAGCTTAGACGGCCAGAGGTACAATGAGCAGTTCTTC. As protein: CASSLDGQRYNEQFF.

This clonotype has more than one count but fewer than ten. V gene TRBV6-2 or TRBV6-3 combines with J gene TRBJ1-6; D remains unclear. Between the trimmed V and J ends, which lost 0 bases and 10 bases, there was a span of 7 bases. This CDR3 is 13 amino acids long. Looked up from germline, CDR1 is MNHEY and CDR2 is SVGEGT. The CDR3 loop is CASSYSITSPLHF. The CDR3 DNA sequence: TGTGCCAGCAGTTACTCGATCACCTCACCCCTCCACTTT.

The rearrangement links TRBV7-9 to TRBJ1-5, with D possibly TRBD1 on 5 matching bases. V lost 5 bases, J lost 4 bases, and 15 bases lay in between. CDR3 size: 15 residues. Germline values: CDR1 SEHNR, CDR2 FQNEAQ (reference sequence). Here the CDR3 reads CASSLGTAANQPQHF. As DNA, the CDR3 is TGTGCCAGCAGCCTCGGGACGGCCGCTAATCAGCCCCAGCATTTT.

The sample holds a few counts of this clonotype. CDR3: CASSQEKGQWRYNEQFF. CDR3 nucleotides: TGCGCCAGCAGCCAAGAAAAGGGGCAATGGCGGTATAATGAGCAGTTCTTC. The V call is TRBV4-3, the J call TRBJ2-1, with D perhaps matching TRBD1 (5 bases). Germline V gene data show CDR1 as LGHNA and CDR2 as YSLEER. The ends were cut back, 0 bases at V and 7 bases at J, with 19 bases in the middle. This CDR3 has 17 residues.

This chain uses TRBV9 with TRBJ2-1, with 9 bases lining up with TRBD1. Germline V gene lookup returns CDR1 SGDLS and CDR2 YYNGEE. The CDR3 has 15 amino acids. After removal of 4 bases from V and 4 bases from J, the junction contained 6 bases not matched to a gene. The CDR3 DNA sequence: TGTGCCAGCAGCCCCACAGGGGGCCTGTACAATGAGCAGTTCTTC. Translating it yields CASSPTGGLYNEQFF.